These T cell receptor beta chains were read from a single sample in a study of metastatic and nonmetastatic thyroid tumors. TCRdb reanalyzed the PCR reads via MiXCR. Of about 39,000 clones listed, approximately 20% are singletons. The sequenced material came from blood. All receptors derive from a female donor with papillary thyroid cancer or a benign thyroid nodule (not recorded which). Some clones in this sample may be carry-over from other donors' samples. The conserved cysteine and the conserved F or W are not part of the CDR3 here.

V gene: TRBV6-1; J gene: TRBJ2-3; CDR3 protein: ASSPMAGSDTQY
V gene: TRBV28; J gene: TRBJ1-4; CDR3 protein: ASSLWAGRNEKLF
V gene: TRBV9; J gene: TRBJ2-1; CDR3 protein: ASSVAHGHVNEQF
V gene: TRBV20-1; J gene: TRBJ1-1; CDR3 protein: SASETVNTEAF
V gene: TRBV6-1; J gene: TRBJ1-5; CDR3 protein: ASGQGVVGNQPQH
V gene: TRBV18; J gene: TRBJ2-7; CDR3 protein: ASLEGRGRLYEQY
V gene: TRBV28; J gene: TRBJ1-5; CDR3 protein: ASSSTSNQPQH
V gene: TRBV30; J gene: TRBJ1-1; CDR3 protein: AWSKGQNTEAF
V gene: TRBV20-1; J gene: TRBJ2-7; CDR3 protein: SARKGREWYEQY
V gene: TRBV28; J gene: TRBJ1-4; CDR3 protein: ALQGATNEKLF
V gene: TRBV20-1; J gene: TRBJ1-3; CDR3 protein: SARREDTIY
V gene: TRBV7-8; J gene: TRBJ1-5; CDR3 protein: ANSRLGGGQPQH
V gene: TRBV20-1; J gene: TRBJ2-1; CDR3 protein: SARSFSLAGENEQF
V gene: TRBV18; J gene: TRBJ1-1; CDR3 protein: ASSARGGVVNTEAF
V gene: TRBV9; J gene: TRBJ2-7; CDR3 protein: ASSPLAGTTYEQY
V gene: TRBV11-1; J gene: TRBJ2-1; CDR3 protein: ASSLSGFGSYNEQF
V gene: TRBV12-5; J gene: TRBJ2-2; CDR3 protein: ASSRSGLGELF
V gene: TRBV2; J gene: TRBJ1-1; CDR3 protein: ASSYDRNTEAF
V gene: TRBV10-3; J gene: TRBJ2-2; CDR3 protein: AISEGGTGELF
V gene: TRBV6-4; J gene: TRBJ2-1; CDR3 protein: ASSDSSGSYNEQF
V gene: TRBV6-1; J gene: TRBJ1-5; CDR3 protein: ASTAGGLNQPQH
V gene: TRBV18; J gene: TRBJ1-5; CDR3 protein: ASSPGTSSNQPQH
V gene: TRBV15; J gene: TRBJ1-4; CDR3 protein: ATSEDGRPNEKLF
V gene: TRBV27; J gene: TRBJ2-4; CDR3 protein: ASSYVQGGNIQY
V gene: TRBV19; J gene: TRBJ2-5; CDR3 protein: ASQALPGGGEETQY
V gene: TRBV24-1; J gene: TRBJ2-1; CDR3 protein: ATEATSSYNEQF
V gene: TRBV10-2; J gene: TRBJ2-1; CDR3 protein: ASSEPAGGGSAWEQF
V gene: TRBV30; J gene: TRBJ2-5; CDR3 protein: ARSVPAGGETQY
V gene: TRBV19; J gene: TRBJ1-2; CDR3 protein: ASTRDNYGYT
V gene: TRBV12-3/TRBV12-4; J gene: TRBJ2-7; CDR3 protein: ASSKTTSYEQY
V gene: TRBV5-4; J gene: TRBJ2-1; CDR3 protein: ASSWGTSALNLNEQF
V gene: TRBV24-1; J gene: TRBJ2-1; CDR3 protein: ATSDLIMREQF
V gene: TRBV4-2; J gene: TRBJ1-5; CDR3 protein: ASSQGRDGQPQH
V gene: TRBV5-1; J gene: TRBJ2-7; CDR3 protein: ASGAIGGSDEQY
V gene: TRBV5-1; J gene: TRBJ2-2; CDR3 protein: ASSLGSGFLVAGELF
V gene: TRBV29-1; J gene: TRBJ2-7; CDR3 protein: SVTPEPQNEQY
V gene: TRBV7-2; J gene: TRBJ1-1; CDR3 protein: ASSLRAAEAF
V gene: TRBV11-2; J gene: TRBJ2-1; CDR3 protein: ASSLEVAGVGEQF
V gene: TRBV5-1; J gene: TRBJ2-3; CDR3 protein: ASSLEQGARSDTQY
V gene: TRBV20-1; J gene: TRBJ1-5; CDR3 protein: SARVGGGAEAQH
V gene: TRBV6-5; J gene: TRBJ2-6; CDR3 protein: ASSWTVGANVLT
V gene: TRBV7-9; J gene: TRBJ2-5; CDR3 protein: ASSFLEETQY
V gene: TRBV6-1; J gene: TRBJ2-5; CDR3 protein: ASSRGETQY
V gene: TRBV27; J gene: TRBJ2-2; CDR3 protein: ASSLLAGVTGELF
V gene: TRBV11-2; J gene: TRBJ2-1; CDR3 protein: ASRNSGRGPF
V gene: TRBV5-5; J gene: TRBJ1-6; CDR3 protein: ASSFHRDRANSPLH
V gene: TRBV11-2; J gene: TRBJ2-3; CDR3 protein: ASSLDLGADTQY
V gene: TRBV7-9; J gene: TRBJ2-1; CDR3 protein: ASSFRAPEQF
V gene: TRBV20-1; J gene: TRBJ2-2; CDR3 protein: SARDPGLSGELF
V gene: TRBV4-2; J gene: TRBJ1-6; CDR3 protein: ASSQPDRGPLH
V gene: TRBV3-1; J gene: TRBJ2-7; CDR3 protein: ASRGLDYEQY
V gene: TRBV20-1; J gene: TRBJ2-3; CDR3 protein: SAIPRTSGRRTQY
V gene: TRBV20-1; J gene: TRBJ2-5; CDR3 protein: SARVWSGGTEETQY
V gene: TRBV12-3/TRBV12-4; J gene: TRBJ2-3; CDR3 protein: ASSLRWSTDTQY